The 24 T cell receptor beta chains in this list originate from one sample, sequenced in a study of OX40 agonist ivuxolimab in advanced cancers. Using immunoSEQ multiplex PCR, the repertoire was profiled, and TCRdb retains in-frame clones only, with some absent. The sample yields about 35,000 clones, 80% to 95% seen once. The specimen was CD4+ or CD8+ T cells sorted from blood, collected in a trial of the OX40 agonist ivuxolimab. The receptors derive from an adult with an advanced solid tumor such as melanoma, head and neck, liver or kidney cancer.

CDR3 sequence reads: CASSLWTSGPSYEQYF. The CDR3 DNA reads TGTGCCAGCAGCTTATGGACTAGCGGGCCCTCCTACGAGCAGTACTTC. This chain uses TRBV7-2 with TRBJ2-7; 11 bases align to TRBD2. V shed 2 bases, J shed 0 bases, and the junction held 3 bases outside the gene matches. The CDR3 consists of 16 residues. Germline V CDR1 and CDR2: SGHTA, FQGNSA.

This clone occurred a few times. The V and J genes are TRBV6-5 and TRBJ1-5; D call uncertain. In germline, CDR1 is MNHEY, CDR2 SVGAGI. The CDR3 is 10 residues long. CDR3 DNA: TGTCCGCAGGCGAATCAGCCCCAGCATTTT. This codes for CPQANQPQHF.

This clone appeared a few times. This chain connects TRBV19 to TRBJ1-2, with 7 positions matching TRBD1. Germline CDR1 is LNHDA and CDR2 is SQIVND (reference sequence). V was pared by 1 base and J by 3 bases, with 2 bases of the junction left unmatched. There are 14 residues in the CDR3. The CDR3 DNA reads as TGTGCCAGTAGTATAGCTACAGGGGACTATGGCTACACCTTC. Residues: CASSIATGDYGYTF.

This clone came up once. CDR3 sequence (DNA): TGTGCCAGCAGCTTGTTAGGTGGCGGGACAACAGCCTACGAGCAGTACTTC. Translation gives CASSLLGGGTTAYEQYF. The rearrangement links TRBV13 to TRBJ2-7, with D possibly being TRBD1 or TRBD2 (6 bases each). Germline V gives CDR1 PRHDT, CDR2 FYEKMQ (reference sequence). This CDR3 region has 17 residues. Trimming shortened V by 3 bases and J by 2 bases, and 20 bases separated the two germline ends.

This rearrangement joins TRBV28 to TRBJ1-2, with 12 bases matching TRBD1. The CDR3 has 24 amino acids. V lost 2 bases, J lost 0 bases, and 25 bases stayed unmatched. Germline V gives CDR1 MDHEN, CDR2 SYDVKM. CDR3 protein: CASSLRFPGQGASSLSQANYGYTF. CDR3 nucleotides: TGTGCCAGCAGTTTACGATTCCCGGGACAGGGGGCTTCCTCGCTATCGCAAGCTAACTATGGCTACACCTTC.

The CDR3 DNA is TGTGCCAGCAGCTCCGACACCGGGACTAGCATGAATGAGCAGTTCTTC. Residues: CASSSDTGTSMNEQFF. The chain couples TRBV7-6 to TRBJ2-1; 9 bases fit TRBD2. CDR3 length: 16 residues. Germline V gene sequence: CDR1 SGHVS, CDR2 FNYEAQ. V was clipped by 4 bases and J by 7 bases; unmatched bases: 11.

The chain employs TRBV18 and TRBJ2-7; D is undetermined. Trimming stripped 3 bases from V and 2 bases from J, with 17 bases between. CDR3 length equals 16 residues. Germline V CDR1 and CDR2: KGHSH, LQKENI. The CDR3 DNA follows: TGTGCCAGCTCACCTTACCGACCGTCGATGACCTACGAGCAGTACTTC. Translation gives CASSPYRPSMTYEQYF.

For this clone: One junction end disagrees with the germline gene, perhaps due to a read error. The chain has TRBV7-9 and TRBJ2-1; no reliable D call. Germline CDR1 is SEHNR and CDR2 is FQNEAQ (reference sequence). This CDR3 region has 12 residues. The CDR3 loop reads CASSLGYNERFF. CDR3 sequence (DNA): TGTGCCAGCAGCTTAGGATACAATGAGCGGTTCTTC.

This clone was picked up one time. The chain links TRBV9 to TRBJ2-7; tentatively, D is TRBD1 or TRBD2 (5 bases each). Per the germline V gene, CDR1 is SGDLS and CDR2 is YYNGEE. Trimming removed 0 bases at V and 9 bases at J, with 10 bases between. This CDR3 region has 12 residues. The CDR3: CASSVGDQRQYF. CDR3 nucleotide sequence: TGTGCCAGCAGCGTAGGGGACCAGCGGCAGTACTTC. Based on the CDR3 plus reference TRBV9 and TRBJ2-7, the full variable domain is DSGVTQTPKHLITATGQRVTLRCSPRSGDLSVYWYQQSLDQGLQFLIQYYNGEERAKGNILERFSAQQFPDLHSELNLSSLELGDSALYFCASSVGDQRQYFGPGTRLTVT.

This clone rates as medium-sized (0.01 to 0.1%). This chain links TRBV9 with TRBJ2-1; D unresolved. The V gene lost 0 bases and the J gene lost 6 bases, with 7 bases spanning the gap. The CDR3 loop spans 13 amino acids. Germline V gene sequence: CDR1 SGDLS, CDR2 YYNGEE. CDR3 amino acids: CASSVDIRNEQFF. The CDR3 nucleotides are TGTGCCAGCAGCGTAGATATACGCAATGAGCAGTTCTTC.

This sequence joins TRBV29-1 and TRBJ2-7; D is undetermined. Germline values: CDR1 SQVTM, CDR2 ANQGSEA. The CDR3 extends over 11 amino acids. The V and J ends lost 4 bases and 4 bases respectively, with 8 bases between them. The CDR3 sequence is CSVGYGYEQYF. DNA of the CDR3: TGCAGCGTTGGATACGGGTACGAGCAGTACTTC.

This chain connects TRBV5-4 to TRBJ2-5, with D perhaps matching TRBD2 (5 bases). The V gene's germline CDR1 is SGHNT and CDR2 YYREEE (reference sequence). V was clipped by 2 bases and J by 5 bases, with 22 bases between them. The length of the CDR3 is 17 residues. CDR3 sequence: CASSFLQRVALGETQYF. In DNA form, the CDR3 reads TGTGCCAGCAGCTTCCTCCAACGAGTAGCGCTGGGGGAGACCCAGTACTTC. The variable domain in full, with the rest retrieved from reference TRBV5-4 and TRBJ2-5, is ETGVTQSPTHLIKTRGQQVTLRCSSQSGHNTVSWYQQALGQGPQFIFQYYREEENGRGNFPPRFSGLQFPNYSSELNVNALELDDSALYLCASSFLQRVALGETQYFGPGTRLLVL.

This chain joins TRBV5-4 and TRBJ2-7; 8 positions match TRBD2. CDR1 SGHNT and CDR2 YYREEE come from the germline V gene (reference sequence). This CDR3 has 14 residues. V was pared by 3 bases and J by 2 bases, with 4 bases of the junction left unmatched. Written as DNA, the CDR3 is TGTGCCAGCAGCTACGGGACTAGAACCTACGAGCAGTACTTC. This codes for CASSYGTRTYEQYF.

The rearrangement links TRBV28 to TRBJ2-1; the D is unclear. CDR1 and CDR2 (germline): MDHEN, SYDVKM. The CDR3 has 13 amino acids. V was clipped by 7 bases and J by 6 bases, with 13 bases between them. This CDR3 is CASTRSPFNEQFF. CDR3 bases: TGTGCCAGCACACGGTCACCCTTCAATGAGCAGTTCTTC.

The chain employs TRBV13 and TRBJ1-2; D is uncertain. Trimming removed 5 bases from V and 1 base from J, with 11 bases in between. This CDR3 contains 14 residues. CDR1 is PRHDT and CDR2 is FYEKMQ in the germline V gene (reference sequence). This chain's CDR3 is CASSLPDFNYGYTF. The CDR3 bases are TGTGCCAGCAGCCTACCAGACTTTAACTATGGCTACACCTTC.

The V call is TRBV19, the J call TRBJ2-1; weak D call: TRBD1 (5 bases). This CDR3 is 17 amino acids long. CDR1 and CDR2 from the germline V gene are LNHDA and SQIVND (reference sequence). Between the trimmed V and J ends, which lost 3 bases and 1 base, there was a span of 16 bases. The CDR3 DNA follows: TGTGCCAGTAGTATTGGCCCGCCCAGGGTTTCCTACAATGAGCAGTTCTTC. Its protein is CASSIGPPRVSYNEQFF.

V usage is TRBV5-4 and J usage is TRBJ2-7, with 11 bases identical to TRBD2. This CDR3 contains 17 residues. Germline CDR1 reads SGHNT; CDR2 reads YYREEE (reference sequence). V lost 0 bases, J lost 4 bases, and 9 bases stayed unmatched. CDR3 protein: CASSLVSSGRKAYEQYF. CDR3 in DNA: TGTGCCAGCAGCTTGGTGTCTAGCGGGAGGAAAGCATACGAGCAGTACTTC.

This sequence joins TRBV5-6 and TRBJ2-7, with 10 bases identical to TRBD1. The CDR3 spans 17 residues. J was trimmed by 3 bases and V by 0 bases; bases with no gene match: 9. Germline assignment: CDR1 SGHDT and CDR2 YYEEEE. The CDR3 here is CASSLEGQRTGGYEQYF. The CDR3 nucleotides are TGTGCCAGCAGCTTGGAAGGCCAAAGGACAGGGGGCTACGAGCAGTACTTC.

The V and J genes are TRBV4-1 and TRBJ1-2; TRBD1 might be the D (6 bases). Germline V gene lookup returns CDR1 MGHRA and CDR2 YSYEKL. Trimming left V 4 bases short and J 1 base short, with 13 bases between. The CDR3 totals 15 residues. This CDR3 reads CASSPRQDGNYGYTF. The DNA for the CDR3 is TGCGCCAGCAGCCCCCGACAGGATGGTAACTATGGCTACACCTTC.

The DNA of the CDR3 is TGTGCCAGCAGTCTAATGACAGGGGGCTATGGCTACACCTTC. It translates to CASSLMTGGYGYTF. V is TRBV28 and J is TRBJ1-2; 9 bases map to TRBD1. The germline CDR1 and CDR2 sequences are MDHEN and SYDVKM. The junction had 5 bases not matched to a gene; V was cut back by 5 bases and J by 4 bases. This CDR3 comprises 14 residues.

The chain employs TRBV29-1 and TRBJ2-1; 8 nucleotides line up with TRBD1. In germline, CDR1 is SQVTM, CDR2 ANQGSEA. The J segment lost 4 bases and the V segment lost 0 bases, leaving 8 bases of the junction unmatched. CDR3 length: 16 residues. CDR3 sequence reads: CSVEEAPGQGYNEQFF. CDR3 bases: TGCAGCGTTGAAGAGGCCCCCGGACAGGGATACAATGAGCAGTTCTTC.

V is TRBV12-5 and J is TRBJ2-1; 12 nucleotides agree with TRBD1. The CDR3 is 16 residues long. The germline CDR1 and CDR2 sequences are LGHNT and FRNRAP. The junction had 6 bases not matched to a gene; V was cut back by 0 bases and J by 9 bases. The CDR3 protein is CASGLVPGQGAVEQFF. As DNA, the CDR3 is TGTGCTAGTGGTTTGGTGCCGGGACAGGGGGCGGTTGAGCAGTTCTTC. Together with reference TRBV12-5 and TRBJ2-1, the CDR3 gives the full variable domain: DARVTQTPRHKVTEMGQEVTMRCQPILGHNTVFWYRQTMMQGLELLAYFRNRAPLDDSGMPKDRFSAEMPDATLATLKIQPSEPRDSAVYFCASGLVPGQGAVEQFFGPGTRLTVL.

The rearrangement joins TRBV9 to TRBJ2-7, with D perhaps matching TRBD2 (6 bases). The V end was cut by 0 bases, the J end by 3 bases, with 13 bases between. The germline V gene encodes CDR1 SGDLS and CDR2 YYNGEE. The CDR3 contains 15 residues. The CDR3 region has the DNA TGTGCCAGCAGCGTAGGGTCTAGCGAGTACTACGAGCAGTACTTC. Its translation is CASSVGSSEYYEQYF.

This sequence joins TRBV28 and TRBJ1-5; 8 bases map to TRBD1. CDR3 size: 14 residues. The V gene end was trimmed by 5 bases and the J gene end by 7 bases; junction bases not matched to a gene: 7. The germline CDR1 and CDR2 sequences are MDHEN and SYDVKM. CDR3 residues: CASSSGQGSQPQHF. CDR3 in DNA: TGTGCCAGCAGTAGTGGACAGGGAAGCCAGCCCCAGCATTTT. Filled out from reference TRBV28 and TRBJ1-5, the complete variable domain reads DVKVTQSSRYLVKRTGEKVFLECVQDMDHENMFWYRQDPGLGLRLIYFSYDVKMKEKGDIPEGYSVSREKKERFSLILESASTNQTSMYLCASSSGQGSQPQHFGDGTRLSIL.